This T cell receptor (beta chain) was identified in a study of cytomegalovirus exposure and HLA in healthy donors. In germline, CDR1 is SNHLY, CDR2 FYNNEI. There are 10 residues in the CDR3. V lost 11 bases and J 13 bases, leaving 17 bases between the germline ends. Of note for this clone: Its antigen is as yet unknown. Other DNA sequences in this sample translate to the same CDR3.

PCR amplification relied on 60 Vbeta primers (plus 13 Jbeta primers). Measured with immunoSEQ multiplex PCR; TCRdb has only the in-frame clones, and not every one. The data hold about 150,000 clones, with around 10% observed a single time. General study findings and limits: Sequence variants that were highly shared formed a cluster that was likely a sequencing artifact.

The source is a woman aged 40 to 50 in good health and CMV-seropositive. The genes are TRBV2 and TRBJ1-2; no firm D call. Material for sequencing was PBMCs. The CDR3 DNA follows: TGTGCCCGCGGGCCCCCCAGGCGCACCTTC. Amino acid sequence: CARGPPRRTF.